Presented here are 4 T cell receptor beta chains from one specimen sequenced in a study of blood T cells in healthy people across ages. Together with a sample-barcoded 5' primer, a J-beta primer mix was included in a second PCR lasting about 6 to 12 cycles. MiXCR, run by TCRdb on the 5' RACE reads, gives a single entry per CDR3 protein. This sample yields some 1.5 million distinct CDR3 sequences, of which approximately 30% are seen a single time; 7% to 9% belongs to the top ten. Sequencing was done on a sample of blood. Receptor source: a woman aged 30 to 39 in good health.

This clonotype has just a few counts. The chain couples TRBV7-9 to TRBJ2-2, with D uncertain. The CDR3 has 16 residues. The germline V gene has CDR1 SEHNR and CDR2 FQNEAQ (reference sequence). V lost 7 bases and J 1 base, leaving 16 bases between the germline ends. CDR3: CASTHKRAGNTGELFF. CDR3 coding DNA: TGTGCCAGCACCCACAAAAGGGCAGGGAACACCGGGGAGCTGTTTTTT.

With respect to this clonotype: One base away lies a much larger clone, so this may be a sequencing read error. The chain is built from TRBV12-3 or TRBV12-4 and TRBJ2-6; TRBD1 might be the D (5 bases). The CDR3 is 15 residues long. The CDR3 DNA is TGTGCCAGCAGGGTTCAGTTATCTGGGGCCAACGTCCGGACTTTC. This translates into CASRVQLSGANVRTF.

V and J are TRBV6-5 and TRBJ1-5, with 8 bases matching TRBD1. V was pared by 6 bases and J by 7 bases, with 5 bases of the junction left unmatched. The CDR3 totals 13 residues. The germline V gene encodes CDR1 MNHEY and CDR2 SVGAGI. As DNA, the CDR3 is TGTGCCAGCAGGCGGACAGGGTTCCAGCCCCAGCATTTT. It translates to CASRRTGFQPQHF.

The chain recombines TRBV5-1 with TRBJ2-5, with D maybe TRBD2 (5 bases). This CDR3 contains 15 residues. Deletions cut 0 bases from V and 1 base from J, with 10 bases between. Per germline, CDR1 SGHRS and CDR2 YFSETQ. The CDR3 bases are TGCGCCAGCAGCTTGGCGGACGGACTCCAAGAGACCCAGTACTTC. It codes for CASSLADGLQETQYF.